These 26 T cell receptor beta chains share one sample of origin, sequenced in a study of STAT5B mutations in CD4+ large granular lymphocyte leukemia. The data were produced by immunoSEQ multiplex PCR, yet TCRdb's version contains in-frame clones alone and is incomplete. Of more than 30,000 clones listed, 78% are singletons. Sequencing input: CD4+ T cells from blood buffy coats. The receptors derive from a human donor in good health.

The chain links TRBV27 to TRBJ2-3, with D maybe TRBD2 (5 bases). The V end lost 7 bases, the J end lost 2 bases, and 16 bases lay between the germline ends. This CDR3 spans 15 amino acids. CDR1 is MNHEY, CDR2 SMNVEV, per germline (reference sequence). CDR3 nucleotides: TGTGCCAGCAACCCGCGGGCCAGCTCCACAGATACGCAGTATTTT. The encoded protein is CASNPRASSTDTQYF.

The rearrangement joins TRBV7-9 to TRBJ2-3; D perhaps matches TRBD2 (7 bases). Deletions cut 10 bases from V and 0 bases from J, with 23 bases between. CDR1 and CDR2 from the germline V gene are SEHNR and FQNEAQ (reference sequence). The CDR3 length is 17 residues. The CDR3 is CAIGLGGGDSSTDTQYF. For the CDR3, the DNA is TGTGCCATCGGATTGGGGGGGGGCGACTCTAGCACAGATACGCAGTATTTT.

This clone was detected only once. V and J are TRBV5-5 and TRBJ2-7; 7 bases line up with TRBD1. With 1 base clipped from V and 3 bases from J, the junction kept 4 bases outside the gene matches. Germline V CDR1 and CDR2: SGHKS, YYEKEE (reference sequence). The CDR3 spans 14 residues. DNA for the CDR3: TGTGCCAGCAGCTTGATGAGACAGGGCTACGAGCAGTACTTC. Translating it yields CASSLMRQGYEQYF. The variable domain in full, with the rest retrieved from reference TRBV5-5 and TRBJ2-7, is DAGVTQSPTHLIKTRGQQVTLRCSPISGHKSVSWYQQVLGQGPQFIFQYYEKEERGRGNFPDRFSARQFPNYSSELNVNALLLGDSALYLCASSLMRQGYEQYFGPGTRLTVT.

The chain combines TRBV7-8 with TRBJ2-7, with 13 bases fitting TRBD2. CDR1 and CDR2 from the germline V gene are SGHVS and FQNEAQ. This CDR3 comprises 17 residues. J was trimmed by 2 bases and V by 3 bases; bases with no gene match: 7. The CDR3 spells CASSFRRTSGGAYEQYF. CDR3 in DNA: TGTGCCAGCAGCTTCCGTCGGACTAGCGGGGGTGCCTACGAGCAGTACTTC.

This clone was observed a handful of times. V gene TRBV2 combines with J gene TRBJ2-1, with 9 bases matching TRBD2. The germline V gene encodes CDR1 SNHLY and CDR2 FYNNEI. This CDR3 has 13 residues. Trimming removed 6 bases from V and 4 bases from J; junction bases left unmatched: 1. The DNA of the CDR3 is TGTGCCAGCAGGACTAGCGGTTACAATGAGCAGTTCTTC. Protein product: CASRTSGYNEQFF.

This clone was seen more than once but under ten times. The genes are TRBV4-1 and TRBJ1-6; a possible D gene is TRBD1 (6 bases). In germline, CDR1 is MGHRA, CDR2 YSYEKL. The CDR3 totals 16 residues. Trimming took off 2 bases at V and 5 bases at J, with 13 bases between the two ends. The CDR3: CASSQSSGGNNSPLHF. The CDR3 nucleotides are TGCGCCAGCAGCCAATCCAGCGGGGGCAATAATTCACCCCTCCACTTT.

The rearrangement joins TRBV28 to TRBJ2-4; 9 bases fit TRBD2. This CDR3 region has 14 residues. The V and J ends lost 6 bases and 6 bases, in that order; junction bases with no gene match: 6. Germline V gene data show CDR1 as MDHEN and CDR2 as SYDVKM. Here the CDR3 DNA reads TGTGCCAGCAGCCTTGAGCGGGGGGTAAACATTCAGTACTTC. It yields the protein CASSLERGVNIQYF.

This chain links TRBV14 with TRBJ2-7; 9 bases are shared with TRBD1. J lost 7 bases, V lost 0 bases, and 10 bases had no gene match. The germline CDR1 and CDR2 sequences are SGHDN and FVKESK. The CDR3 loop spans 16 amino acids. The chain's CDR3 is CASSQDTTGGLGEQYF. The DNA for the CDR3 is TGTGCCAGCAGCCAAGATACGACAGGGGGACTTGGAGAGCAGTACTTC.

The V and J genes are TRBV5-1 and TRBJ2-7; 7 bases are shared with TRBD2. The CDR3 contains 15 residues. V gave up 3 bases and J gave up 3 bases; unmatched junction bases: 9. CDR1 and CDR2 from the germline V gene are SGHRS and YFSETQ. Here the CDR3 DNA reads TGCGCCAGCAGCTGGGGGGGAGCGGGGCTCTACGAGCAGTACTTC. This translates into CASSWGGAGLYEQYF.

V usage is TRBV7-8 and J usage is TRBJ1-3, with TRBD1 as a possible D gene (5 bases). With 5 bases removed from V and 3 bases from J, the gap between germline ends came to 14 bases. Germline loops: CDR1 SGHVS, CDR2 FQNEAQ. This CDR3 comprises 15 residues. The CDR3 DNA is TGTGCCAGCAGCGGAGACAGTTTACTTGGAAACACCATATATTTT. It is translated as CASSGDSLLGNTIYF.

The chain recombines TRBV5-1 with TRBJ2-5, with D maybe TRBD1 (6 bases). CDR3 size: 16 residues. The V gene lost 4 bases and the J gene lost 3 bases, with 19 bases spanning the gap. Germline CDR1 is SGHRS and CDR2 is YFSETQ. The CDR3 here is CASSPGTPVLEETQYF. For the CDR3, the DNA is TGCGCCAGCAGCCCCGGGACACCAGTACTTGAAGAGACCCAGTACTTC.

The chain carries TRBV5-4 and TRBJ1-1; a possible D gene is TRBD1 (5 bases). The CDR3 contains 16 residues. Trimming removed 3 bases at V and 1 base at J, with 16 bases between. Germline values: CDR1 SGHNT, CDR2 YYREEE (reference sequence). The CDR3 loop reads CASSSPMRGKNTEAFF. As DNA, the CDR3 is TGTGCCAGCAGCTCTCCCATGAGGGGCAAGAACACTGAAGCTTTCTTT.

V usage is TRBV11-1 and J usage is TRBJ2-1, with TRBD1 matching 9 bases. V trimming: 8 bases; J trimming: 9 bases; junction bases outside the gene matches: 14. The length of the CDR3 is 15 residues. The V gene's germline CDR1 is SGHAT and CDR2 FQDESV (reference sequence). The CDR3: CASGGWGQGIGEQFF. The DNA of the CDR3 is TGTGCCAGCGGAGGCTGGGGACAGGGTATAGGTGAGCAGTTCTTC.

The V gene is TRBV18, the J gene TRBJ1-2; D call uncertain. Germline CDR1 reads KGHSH; CDR2 reads LQKENI. The CDR3 length is 14 residues. V was cut by 0 bases and J by 6 bases, with 11 bases left in between. The CDR3 DNA follows: TGTGCCAGCTCACCACCGGGAGGGTATGATGGCTACACCTTC. This gives the protein CASSPPGGYDGYTF. The full variable domain, completed using reference TRBV18 and TRBJ1-2, is NAGVMQNPRHLVRRRGQEARLRCSPMKGHSHVYWYRQLPEEGLKFMVYLQKENIIDESGMPKERFSAEFPKEGPSILRIQQVVRGDSAAYFCASSPPGGYDGYTFGSGTRLTVV.

The rearrangement links TRBV21-1 to TRBJ2-7; the D call of TRBD1 is as the table states it, not checked on the DNA. TRBV21-1 is labeled a pseudogene. CDR3 size: 15 residues. In nucleotides, the CDR3 is TGTGCCAGCAGCAAAAGGGTTCAGGGTTGGGGCGAGCAGTACTTC. Residues: CASSKRVQGWGEQYF.

This clone was seen only once. V and J are TRBV6-6 and TRBJ2-5; no definite D call. Germline values: CDR1 MNHNY, CDR2 SVGAGI (reference sequence). The CDR3 runs 11 residues. The V and J ends lost 6 bases and 4 bases respectively, with 6 bases between them. Here the CDR3 reads CASSSIETQYF. The CDR3 DNA reads as TGTGCCAGCAGCTCAATAGAGACCCAGTACTTC.

The CDR3 region is CASSPGRSGANVLTF. In DNA form, the CDR3 reads TGTGCCAGCAGCCCCGGGCGCTCTGGGGCCAACGTCCTGACTTTC. J is TRBJ2-6 and V is TRBV11-1; D gene ambiguous. The CDR3 spans 15 residues. The germline V gene encodes CDR1 SGHAT and CDR2 FQDESV (reference sequence). V lost 5 bases, J lost 0 bases, and 8 bases lay in between.

The chain couples TRBV11-2 to TRBJ2-5, with 14 bases lining up with TRBD2. J gave up 3 bases and V 3 bases, and 3 bases lay outside the gene matches. The germline V gene encodes CDR1 SGHAT and CDR2 FQNNGV. This CDR3 region has 16 residues. This chain's CDR3 is CASSFRLAGGKETQYF. CDR3 coding DNA: TGTGCCAGCAGCTTCAGACTAGCGGGAGGGAAAGAGACCCAGTACTTC.

The rearrangement uses TRBV10-3 and TRBJ2-7, with 8 positions matching TRBD1. Looked up from germline, CDR1 is ENHRY and CDR2 is SYGVKD. The CDR3 has 14 amino acids. V lost 5 bases and J lost 8; bases outside the gene matches: 11. DNA of the CDR3: TGTGCCATCAGTCAGGGGGCGGGAAACGAAAAGCAGTACTTC. Protein sequence: CAISQGAGNEKQYF.

The chain employs TRBV4-3 and TRBJ2-5; TRBD1 matches at 9 bases. The length of the CDR3 is 15 residues. The trim removed 4 bases at V and 5 bases at J, leaving 8 bases unmatched. Germline CDR1 and CDR2: LGHNA and YSLEER. The CDR3 nucleotides are TGCGCCAGCAGCCCAACAGGGGGCGCCGAGGAGACCCAGTACTTC. It specifies CASSPTGGAEETQYF.

V and J are TRBV6-1 and TRBJ1-1; tentatively, D is TRBD1 (6 bases). Germline V lookup: CDR1 MNHNS, CDR2 SASEGT. The CDR3 loop spans 14 amino acids. Trimming took off 4 bases at V and 1 base at J, with 10 bases between the two ends. The CDR3 nucleotides read TGTGCCAGCAGTGCTAGGGACAAGAACACTGAAGCTTTCTTT. Protein: CASSARDKNTEAFF.

This chain joins TRBV7-7 and TRBJ2-5; a weak D match, TRBD2 (5 bases). The CDR3 is made up of 16 amino acids. Germline loops: CDR1 SSHAT, CDR2 FNYEAQ (reference sequence). V was cut by 2 bases and J by 5 bases, with 18 bases left in between. For the CDR3, the DNA is TGTGCCAGCAGCTTAATATCTGTCGGGGTCGGCGAGACCCAGTACTTC. This translates into CASSLISVGVGETQYF.

The V call is TRBV5-8, the J call TRBJ2-1, with 7 bases fitting TRBD2. CDR1 SGHTS and CDR2 YDEGEE come from the germline V gene. The CDR3 loop spans 16 amino acids. With V trimmed by 6 bases and J by 4 bases, 13 bases remained unmatched. The CDR3 protein is CASTKWNSGGYNEQFF. CDR3 bases: TGTGCCAGCACAAAATGGAACTCGGGGGGTTACAATGAGCAGTTCTTC. The variable domain in full, completed from reference TRBV5-8 and TRBJ2-1, reads EAGVTQSPTHLIKTRGQQATLRCSPISGHTSVYWYQQALGLGLQFLLWYDEGEERNRGNFPPRFSGRQFPNYSSELNVNALELEDSALYLCASTKWNSGGYNEQFFGPGTRLTVL.

The chain joins TRBV5-5 to TRBJ2-7, with TRBD1 matching over 7 bases. This CDR3 contains 14 residues. With V trimmed by 1 base and J by 2 bases, 3 bases remained unmatched. CDR1 SGHKS and CDR2 YYEKEE come from the germline V gene (reference sequence). The CDR3 DNA reads TGTGCCAGCAGCTTGCGGACAGGAACCTACGAGCAGTACTTC. Protein product: CASSLRTGTYEQYF.

The V gene is TRBV6-5, the J gene TRBJ1-2, with 9 bases identical to TRBD1. This CDR3 is built from 15 residues. J was trimmed by 3 bases and V by 5 bases; bases with no gene match: 7. Germline lookup yields CDR1 MNHEY and CDR2 SVGAGI. The CDR3 DNA is TGTGCCAGCAGTGGGGACAGGGAAGGTGACTATGGCTACACCTTC. The encoded protein is CASSGDREGDYGYTF.

The V call is TRBV6-6, the J call TRBJ1-2; 8 positions match TRBD1. Trimming cost V 6 bases and J 5 bases; bases outside gene matches: 8. The CDR3 is made up of 14 amino acids. The germline gives CDR1 MNHNY, CDR2 SVGAGI (reference sequence). The CDR3 reads CASRQGDRDYGYTF. CDR3 DNA sequence: TGTGCCAGCAGACAGGGGGACAGAGATTATGGCTACACCTTC.